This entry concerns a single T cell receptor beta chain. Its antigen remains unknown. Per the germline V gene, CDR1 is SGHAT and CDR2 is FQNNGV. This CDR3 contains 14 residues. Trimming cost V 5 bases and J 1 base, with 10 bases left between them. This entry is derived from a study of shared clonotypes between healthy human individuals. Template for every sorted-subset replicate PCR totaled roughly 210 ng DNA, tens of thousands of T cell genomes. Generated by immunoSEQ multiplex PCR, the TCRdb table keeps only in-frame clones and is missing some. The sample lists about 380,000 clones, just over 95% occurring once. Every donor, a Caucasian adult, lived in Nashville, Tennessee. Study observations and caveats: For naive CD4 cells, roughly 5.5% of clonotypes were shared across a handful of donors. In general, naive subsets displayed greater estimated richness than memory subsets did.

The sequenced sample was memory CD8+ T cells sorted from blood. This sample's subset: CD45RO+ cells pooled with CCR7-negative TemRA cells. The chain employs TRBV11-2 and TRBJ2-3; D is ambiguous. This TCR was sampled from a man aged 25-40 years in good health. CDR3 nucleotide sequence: TGTGCCAGCAGCCTAAGACTGCGCACAGATACGCAGTATTTT. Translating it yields CASSLRLRTDTQYF.